The next 4 T cell receptor beta chains were all read from a single sample in a study of long-term antiretroviral therapy in people with HIV. Survey-level resolution applied to immunoSEQ assay v3.0. The table came from immunoSEQ multiplex PCR; TCRdb's copy has only in-frame clones and leaves some out. The sample contains approximately 41,000 clones, 75% to 90% of which appear only once. The material sequenced was unsorted PBMCs, taken 1.5 years after starting antiretroviral therapy. These TCRs come from a man between 18 and 35 years old with HIV.

The CDR3 DNA is TGTGCCAGCAGCTTAGAACTTGCGGGCTACAATGAGCAGTTCTTC. Encoded protein: CASSLELAGYNEQFF. The chain employs TRBV7-9 and TRBJ2-1; possibly TRBD2 for D (5 bases). V lost 1 base, J lost 3 bases, and 10 bases lay in between. The V gene's germline CDR1 is SEHNR and CDR2 FQNEAQ (reference sequence). The length of the CDR3 is 15 residues.

V and J are TRBV28 and TRBJ2-7, with TRBD2 identical over 13 bases. From germline, CDR1 is MDHEN and CDR2 SYDVKM. The V segment lost 8 bases and the J segment 1 base; nucleotides outside the gene matches: 2. The CDR3 spans 14 residues. CDR3 loop: CASLGLAGSYEQYF. In nucleotides, the CDR3 is TGTGCCAGCCTGGGACTAGCGGGATCCTACGAGCAGTACTTC. Filled out from reference TRBV28 and TRBJ2-7, the complete variable domain reads DVKVTQSSRYLVKRTGEKVFLECVQDMDHENMFWYRQDPGLGLRLIYFSYDVKMKEKGDIPEGYSVSREKKERFSLILESASTNQTSMYLCASLGLAGSYEQYFGPGTRLTVT.

This sequence joins TRBV4-3 and TRBJ1-1; D not resolved. This CDR3 is 14 amino acids long. V was pared by 0 bases and J by 3 bases, with 8 bases between. CDR1 is LGHNA, CDR2 YSLEER, per germline. The CDR3 loop is CASSQDYWDTEAFF. The CDR3 coding sequence is TGCGCCAGCAGCCAAGACTACTGGGACACTGAAGCTTTCTTT.

The chain has TRBV6-6 and TRBJ2-1; TRBD2 matches 11 bases. Looked up from germline, CDR1 is MNHNY and CDR2 is SVGAGI (reference sequence). The CDR3 loop spans 13 amino acids. Trimming took 9 bases from V and 7 from J; bases not matched to a gene: 5. CDR3 nucleotides: TGTGCCAGTACTAGCGGGAGTGGGAATGAGCAGTTCTTC. Amino acid sequence: CASTSGSGNEQFF.